This TCR beta chain was sequenced for a study of shared clonotypes between healthy human individuals. Authors' methods: ImmunoSEQ output lacked quality scores and full-length reads, limiting matched filtering. Measured with immunoSEQ multiplex PCR; TCRdb has only the in-frame clones, and not every one. The DNA gave D and trimming, while V, J and clone size come from that table. The table shows about 2.4 million clones, with approximately 92% occurring only once. Trimming stripped 2 bases from V and 0 bases from J, with 16 bases between. From germline, CDR1 is LGHNA and CDR2 YSLEER. The CDR3 has 17 residues.

The sequence came from a man aged 18 to 30 in good health. Sequenced material: naive CD4+ T cells sorted from blood. As for subset: CD45RA+ positively selected. The chain employs TRBV4-3 and TRBJ1-1; D is possibly TRBD1 (6 bases). Here the CDR3 reads CASSQTVIQGLNTEAFF. CDR3 coding DNA: TGCGCCAGCAGCCAAACCGTAATACAGGGCCTGAACACTGAAGCTTTCTTT.